This TCR beta chain is from a study of blood T cells in healthy people across ages. This clonotype has a single count. Each sample yielded at least 6 million isolated PBMCs. Next came a second PCR, run for about 6 to 11 cycles, which used a sample-barcoded 5' primer along with a J-beta primer mix. TCRdb itself ran the 5' RACE reads through MiXCR, one entry per CDR3 protein. The data contain 1.5 million to 2 million distinct CDR3 sequences, about 39% of them seen just once; the ten biggest clones take up about 21%. CDR3 length: 14 residues. Trimming cost V 6 bases and J 2 bases; bases outside gene matches: 6. Germline assignment: CDR1 SEHNR and CDR2 FQNEAQ (reference sequence).

The chain couples TRBV7-9 to TRBJ1-2, with 7 bases identical to TRBD1. This receptor was identified in a human donor in good health. The sample was blood. The CDR3 protein is CASRTTGENYGYTF. CDR3 in DNA: TGTGCCAGCAGAACCACAGGGGAGAACTATGGCTACACCTTC.